This T cell receptor (beta chain) was found in a study of cytomegalovirus exposure and HLA in healthy donors. Looking at the study overall: In an earlier analysis, around 120 million unique TCR beta sequences were found from some 180 million T cells. Study results and caveats: A later analysis found that most CMV-associated TCR beta chains appeared HLA-restricted.

V lost 3 bases, J lost 0 bases, and 14 bases lay in between. Germline-derived CDR1 and CDR2 are SGHNT and YENEEA. The CDR3 runs 17 residues. The PCR ran on 60 Vbeta and 13 Jbeta primers. Method: immunoSEQ multiplex PCR; TCRdb's copy keeps in-frame clones and lacks some. The data show under 200,000 clones, approximately 11% seen once. About this clone: Its matching antigen is unknown.

The sequence came from a man aged 45-60 years in good health and CMV-seropositive. Sequencing was done on a sample of PBMCs. The rearrangement joins TRBV11-3 to TRBJ1-4; D gene ambiguous. The CDR3 reads CASSFSTHTATNEKLFF. The CDR3 region has the DNA TGTGCCAGCAGCTTCTCCACCCACACCGCAACTAATGAAAAACTGTTTTTT.